The 16 T cell receptor beta chains below come from one sample, sequenced in a study of T cell changes during pregnancy in multiple sclerosis. The method was immunoSEQ multiplex PCR; TCRdb's version includes in-frame clones alone and lacks a portion of them. The sample has fewer than 110,000 clones; 92% are singletons. The input for sequencing was peripheral blood, taken in the third trimester of pregnancy. The source is a female donor in good health, enrolled as a control in a pregnancy study.

J is TRBJ2-3 and V is TRBV2; 7 nucleotides align to TRBD2. Germline V gives CDR1 SNHLY, CDR2 FYNNEI. The V segment lost 6 bases and the J segment 5 bases; nucleotides outside the gene matches: 8. The CDR3 totals 14 residues. CDR3 in amino acids: CASSRGTNGDTQYF. The CDR3 DNA is TGTGCCAGCAGCCGGGGGACTAACGGAGATACGCAGTATTTT. The full variable domain, completed using reference TRBV2 and TRBJ2-3, is EPEVTQTPSHQVTQMGQEVILRCVPISNHLYFYWYRQILGQKVEFLVSFYNNEISEKSEIFDDQFSVERPDGSNFTLKIRSTKLEDSAMYFCASSRGTNGDTQYFGPGTRLTVL.

The V gene is TRBV7-3, the J gene TRBJ2-5; tentatively, D is TRBD1 (6 bases). V was trimmed by 5 bases and J by 4 bases, leaving 14 bases between them. This CDR3 spans 14 amino acids. CDR1 SGHTA and CDR2 FQGTGA come from the germline V gene. The CDR3 region is CASSDQGWGETQYF. The CDR3 DNA reads as TGTGCCAGCAGCGACCAGGGGTGGGGAGAGACCCAGTACTTC.

The rearrangement uses TRBV11-3 and TRBJ2-7; 8 bases fit TRBD1. V gave up 4 bases and J gave up 5 bases; unmatched junction bases: 4. The CDR3 consists of 13 residues. In germline, CDR1 is SGHNT, CDR2 YENEEA. The CDR3 DNA sequence: TGTGCCAGCAGCTACCAGGGGGCTAACGAGCAGTACTTC. This gives the protein CASSYQGANEQYF.

In this sample, this clone turned up once. DNA for the CDR3: TGTGCCGCCCGGGACACCTTGAACACTGAAGCTTTCTTT. Its protein is CAARDTLNTEAFF. The rearrangement joins TRBV6-5 to TRBJ1-1; weak D call: TRBD1 (6 bases). V was cut by 11 bases and J by 0 bases, with 13 bases left in between. The CDR3 runs 13 residues. The germline V gene encodes CDR1 MNHEY and CDR2 SVGAGI.

This clone occurred once. The chain joins TRBV6-1 to TRBJ2-7, with 7 nucleotides matching TRBD1. Losses at the gene ends were 1 base for V and 3 bases for J; bases not matched to a gene: 6. Germline assignment: CDR1 MNHNS and CDR2 SASEGT. The CDR3 has 15 residues. The DNA for the CDR3 is TGTGCCAGCAGTGAAGTAGGGGGCGAGAGCTACGAGCAGTACTTC. Translated: CASSEVGGESYEQYF.

In its sample, this clone was seen once. V is TRBV10-3 and J is TRBJ1-5; perhaps TRBD1 as D (6 bases). Per germline, CDR1 ENHRY and CDR2 SYGVKD. The CDR3 contains 16 residues. V was clipped by 2 bases and J by 2 bases, with 13 bases between them. CDR3 bases: TGTGCCATCAGTGAGATTAGGAGACAGGGCAATCAGCCCCAGCATTTT. Its translation is CAISEIRRQGNQPQHF.

The CDR3 coding sequence is TGTGCCAGCAGCCGGACTAGCGGGGGGGCCGGATATGAGCAGTTCTTC. It is translated as CASSRTSGGAGYEQFF. V is TRBV7-2 and J is TRBJ2-1, with 15 bases fitting TRBD2. V lost 5 bases to trimming and J lost 8 bases; unmatched junction nucleotides: 7. Germline values: CDR1 SGHTA, CDR2 FQGNSA. The CDR3 is 16 amino acids.

The chain carries TRBV7-8 and TRBJ1-1; D perhaps matches TRBD1 (6 bases). The V gene lost 4 bases and the J gene lost 5 bases, with 23 bases spanning the gap. Per germline, CDR1 SGHVS and CDR2 FQNEAQ. The CDR3 covers 17 residues. Here the CDR3 DNA reads TGTGCCAGCAGCTCCCCTCCGGGACAAGGGCTTCGGACTGAAGCTTTCTTT. Protein product: CASSSPPGQGLRTEAFF.

V gene TRBV27 combines with J gene TRBJ2-7; D uncertain. The CDR3 runs to 13 residues. Between the trimmed V and J ends, which lost 2 bases and 0 bases, there was a span of 5 bases. Germline V CDR1 and CDR2: MNHEY, SMNVEV (reference sequence). The CDR3 bases are TGTGCCAGCAGTTTAGGGCCCTCCTACGAGCAGTACTTC. Protein product: CASSLGPSYEQYF.

The J gene is TRBJ1-3, the V gene TRBV7-9; D not certain. The CDR3 contains 15 residues. Germline assignment: CDR1 SEHNR and CDR2 FQNEAQ (reference sequence). Trimming stripped 5 bases from V and 3 bases from J, with 14 bases between. The CDR3: CASSLSRIGGNTIYF. CDR3 nucleotide sequence: TGTGCCAGCAGCCTATCTAGAATTGGTGGAAACACCATATATTTT.

The chain uses TRBV25-1 and TRBJ1-1; a weak D match, TRBD1 (6 bases). The CDR3 covers 14 residues. V shed 4 bases and J shed 1 base, with 10 bases lying between them. The germline gives CDR1 MGHDK, CDR2 SYGVNS. This chain's CDR3 is CASSGTGRNTEAFF. The CDR3 nucleotides are TGTGCCAGCAGTGGAACAGGGAGGAACACTGAAGCTTTCTTT.

With respect to this clone: The same CDR3 arises from other DNA sequences in this sample as well. V gene TRBV30 combines with J gene TRBJ1-6; 9 nucleotides line up with TRBD1. Germline CDR1 reads GTSNPN; CDR2 reads SVGIG (reference sequence). The CDR3 length is 14 residues. The J segment lost 10 bases and the V segment lost 2 bases, leaving 6 bases of the junction unmatched. Here the CDR3 reads CAWSPGQGYSPLHF. For the CDR3, the DNA is TGTGCCTGGAGTCCGGGACAGGGTTACTCACCCCTCCACTTT.

The genes are TRBV29-1 and TRBJ2-2, with a tentative D call TRBD1 (5 bases). Germline-derived CDR1 and CDR2 are SQVTM and ANQGSEA. The V end was cut by 6 bases, the J end by 6 bases, with 11 bases between. The CDR3 consists of 12 residues. The CDR3 loop is CSVLVGPGELFF. The CDR3 region has the DNA TGCAGCGTCCTGGTGGGGCCCGGGGAGCTGTTTTTT.

The chain carries TRBV4-2 and TRBJ1-1; 8 nucleotides line up with TRBD1. This CDR3 contains 15 residues. The germline V gene encodes CDR1 LGHNA and CDR2 YNFKEQ. V shed 2 bases and J 4 bases; nucleotides not matched to a gene: 6. CDR3 in DNA: TGTGCCAGCAGCCAACACCCAGGGGGCGTCACTGAAGCTTTCTTT. This sequence encodes CASSQHPGGVTEAFF.

This chain links TRBV14 with TRBJ1-2; D is unclear. The CDR3 extends over 13 amino acids. Between the trimmed V and J ends, which lost 4 bases and 8 bases, there was a span of 14 bases. CDR1 and CDR2 (germline): SGHDN, FVKESK. The CDR3 sequence: CASSRVASGGYTF. The CDR3 DNA reads as TGTGCCAGCAGCCGAGTCGCTTCGGGAGGCTACACCTTC.

The gene calls are TRBV27 and TRBJ1-1; D is unclear. V was shortened by 2 bases and J by 4 bases, with 11 bases between the two germline ends. The V gene's germline CDR1 is MNHEY and CDR2 SMNVEV (reference sequence). This CDR3 comprises 14 residues. The CDR3 reads CASSLSSVSTEAFF. Here the CDR3 DNA reads TGTGCCAGCAGTTTAAGCTCGGTTTCCACTGAAGCTTTCTTT.